This TCR beta chain was retrieved from a study of T cells in localized non-small cell lung cancer. Assay used: immunoSEQ multiplex PCR; TCRdb lists only in-frame clones, some missing. The table includes some 15,000 clones, around 85% detected once. V lost 9 bases, J lost 2 bases, and 13 bases lay in between. Germline V CDR1 and CDR2: LNHDA, SQIVND (reference sequence). This CDR3 contains 13 residues. With respect to this clone: The antigen is undetermined.

Notes on the study in general: Of the tissues analyzed, uninvolved adjacent lung showed maximal T cell clonality, greater than tumor. With higher T cell density in blood came longer overall survival. Turning up in adjacent lung were a median approximately 58 of the top 100 tumor clones.

The chain links TRBV19 to TRBJ1-2; D not certain. The input for sequencing was peripheral blood, taken before any cancer treatment. The TCR comes from a woman aged 35 to 70 with stage I lung adenocarcinoma. CDR3 sequence reads: CASIGLVNYGYTF. The CDR3 DNA sequence: TGTGCCAGCATTGGTTTAGTCAACTATGGCTACACCTTC.